Each of the 26 T cell receptor beta chains below was sequenced from the same sample in a study of regulatory T cells in long-lasting Graves disease. Building the TCR beta libraries relied on iRepertoire HTBI primers, and CDR3 regions underwent Arm-PCR. One entry per CDR3 protein results from TCRdb running MiXCR on the multiplex PCR reads. The sample contains around 360,000 distinct CDR3 sequences, roughly 16% of which appear only once. Noted time point: newly diagnosed GD, antithyroid drugs for less than 3 months. Extracted RNA from PBMCs served as the source of the TCR library. This sample also belongs to another study, concerning T cells in Graves' hyperthyroidism and ophthalmopathy.

The material was peripheral blood mononuclear cells (PBMCs), obtained at new diagnosis, from a patient treated with antithyroid drugs. The source of these receptors is a woman aged 18-29 years with Graves disease.

A few counts support this clonotype. The V gene is TRBV10-2, the J gene TRBJ2-7; a weak D match, TRBD1 (6 bases). The CDR3 loop spans 14 amino acids. The germline CDR1 and CDR2 sequences are WSHSY and SAAADI. V was pared by 6 bases and J by 2 bases, with 14 bases between. CDR3 amino acids: CASRGGSPPYEQYF. In nucleotides, the CDR3 is TGCGCCAGCAGAGGGGGATCCCCTCCCTACGAGCAGTACTTC.

The table lists this clonotype with many counts. The V and J genes are TRBV29-1 and TRBJ2-7; D is unresolved. The V and J ends lost 4 bases and 2 bases respectively, with 12 bases between them. CDR3 length equals 13 residues. Looked up from germline, CDR1 is SQVTM and CDR2 is ANQGSEA. The CDR3 region has the DNA TGCAGCGTTGCGGCAGGCTCTACCTACGAGCAGTACTTC. Protein product: CSVAAGSTYEQYF.

This clonotype has a count of ten or more. The rearrangement links TRBV20-1 to TRBJ1-6, with D unclear. Germline V gene lookup returns CDR1 DFQATT and CDR2 SNEGSKA (reference sequence). V gave up 3 bases and J gave up 12 bases, with 6 bases separating them. This CDR3 spans 10 amino acids. The CDR3 loop reads CSASPEPLHF. The CDR3 DNA follows: TGCAGTGCTAGCCCGGAACCCCTCCACTTT.

This clonotype was found a few times. This chain uses TRBV6-5 with TRBJ1-2; TRBD1 might be the D (5 bases). The CDR3 runs 12 residues. The germline gives CDR1 MNHEY, CDR2 SVGAGI. V shed 2 bases and J shed 7 bases, with 8 bases lying between them. CDR3 in amino acids: CASSYGAAGYTF. The CDR3 DNA follows: TGTGCCAGCAGTTACGGGGCAGCTGGCTACACCTTC.

This clonotype was seen a handful of times. This chain links TRBV6-1 with TRBJ1-4; D gene ambiguous. Trimming cost V 8 bases and J 8 bases, with 15 bases left between them. Germline loops: CDR1 MNHNS, CDR2 SASEGT. This CDR3 spans 13 amino acids. The CDR3 sequence: CASRGREGEKLFF. CDR3 nucleotide sequence: TGTGCCAGCCGTGGGAGGGAAGGGGAAAAACTGTTTTTT.

This clonotype was seen repeatedly, ten times or more. V is TRBV7-9 and J is TRBJ2-7, with TRBD2 identical over 7 bases. The CDR3 sequence is 15 residues long. Germline V lookup: CDR1 SEHNR, CDR2 FQNEAQ (reference sequence). V was pared by 1 base and J by 5 bases, with 8 bases of the junction left unmatched. The CDR3 is CASSLDGTMGHEQYF. CDR3 in DNA: TGTGCCAGCAGCTTAGATGGGACTATGGGCCACGAGCAGTACTTC.

This clonotype was seen ten or more times. The chain recombines TRBV20-1 with TRBJ2-7; D not certain. In germline, CDR1 is DFQATT, CDR2 SNEGSKA (reference sequence). V lost 0 bases to trimming and J lost 0 bases, with 12 bases between them. This CDR3 has 15 amino acids. In nucleotides, the CDR3 is TGCAGTGCTAGAGATAGTACCAGATCCTCCTACGAGCAGTACTTC. Encoded protein: CSARDSTRSSYEQYF.

This clonotype was counted only a few times. The V gene is TRBV18, the J gene TRBJ1-2, with TRBD1 as a possible D gene (5 bases). The CDR3 sequence is 15 residues long. The V and J ends lost 5 bases and 4 bases respectively, with 17 bases between them. Germline CDR1 is KGHSH and CDR2 is LQKENI. The chain's CDR3 is CASSKIRDHGYGYTF. CDR3 bases: TGTGCCAGCTCAAAGATCCGGGACCACGGCTATGGCTACACCTTC. The complete variable domain, with remaining parts taken from reference TRBV18 and TRBJ1-2, reads NAGVMQNPRHLVRRRGQEARLRCSPMKGHSHVYWYRQLPEEGLKFMVYLQKENIIDESGMPKERFSAEFPKEGPSILRIQQVVRGDSAAYFCASSKIRDHGYGYTFGSGTRLTVV.

This clonotype showed up just a few times. This chain joins TRBV28 and TRBJ2-6; no clear D gene. The germline V gene encodes CDR1 MDHEN and CDR2 SYDVKM. V was shortened by 5 bases and J by 2 bases, with 13 bases between the two germline ends. The CDR3 has 16 amino acids. This CDR3 is CASSLGPSPGANVLTF. CDR3 DNA sequence: TGTGCCAGCAGTCTCGGGCCCAGCCCTGGGGCCAACGTCCTGACTTTC.

The chain joins TRBV6-2 or TRBV6-3 to TRBJ1-2, with TRBD1 matching 11 bases. This CDR3 is 16 amino acids long. The ends lost 2 bases at V and 3 bases at J; junction bases unmatched: 5. Germline values: CDR1 MNHEY, CDR2 SVGEGT. DNA for the CDR3: TGTGCCAGCAGTTACGTCCGGACAGGGGGCGACTATGGCTACACCTTC. Encoded protein: CASSYVRTGGDYGYTF.

This clonotype was found a few times. The rearrangement links TRBV29-1 to TRBJ2-2; D unresolved. Trimming left V 2 bases short and J 1 base short, with 5 bases between. The CDR3 totals 13 residues. Germline assignment: CDR1 SQVTM and CDR2 ANQGSEA. The CDR3 region is CSVEKENTGELFF. CDR3 DNA sequence: TGCAGCGTTGAAAAGGAGAACACCGGGGAGCTGTTTTTT.

This clonotype was observed a handful of times. The J gene is TRBJ2-1, the V gene TRBV24-1; maybe TRBD2 (6 bases). V lost 5 bases and J lost 8, with 15 bases in between. The germline V gene encodes CDR1 KGHDR and CDR2 SFDVKD. The CDR3 spans 14 residues. The DNA of the CDR3 is TGTGCCACCAGTGGTATCGGGACTTTATATGAGCAGTTCTTC. It codes for CATSGIGTLYEQFF.

The chain links TRBV10-3 to TRBJ1-2; TRBD1 matches at 10 bases. The CDR3 has 13 residues. With V trimmed by 7 bases and J by 6 bases, 5 bases remained unmatched. CDR1 is ENHRY and CDR2 is SYGVKD in the germline V gene. For the CDR3, the DNA is TGTGCCATCAACGGCGGGACAGGGGATGGCTACACCTTC. It codes for CAINGGTGDGYTF.

This clonotype was counted only a few times. The chain joins TRBV24-1 to TRBJ1-2; D call uncertain. The CDR3 is made up of 14 amino acids. Germline values: CDR1 KGHDR, CDR2 SFDVKD. Trimming took off 5 bases at V and 2 bases at J, with 11 bases between the two ends. The CDR3 reads CATSASPGNYGYTF. DNA for the CDR3: TGTGCCACCAGTGCCTCCCCGGGAAACTATGGCTACACCTTC.

This clonotype was seen repeatedly, ten times or more. The chain combines TRBV9 with TRBJ2-5; no reliable D call. Germline V gene sequence: CDR1 SGDLS, CDR2 YYNGEE. V lost 0 bases to trimming and J lost 5 bases, with 5 bases between them. The CDR3 extends over 12 amino acids. The CDR3 protein is CASSVEEETQYF. The CDR3, as DNA: TGTGCCAGCAGCGTAGAAGAGGAGACCCAGTACTTC.

This clonotype was counted only a few times. The rearrangement uses TRBV14 and TRBJ2-1, with D perhaps matching TRBD2 (5 bases). This CDR3 has 14 amino acids. The V gene lost 1 base and the J gene lost 7 bases, with 11 bases spanning the gap. Looked up from germline, CDR1 is SGHDN and CDR2 is FVKESK. In nucleotides, the CDR3 is TGTGCCAGCAGCCAAGTCGAGGGTAGGAATGAGCAGTTCTTC. Translating gives CASSQVEGRNEQFF.

This clonotype was counted at least ten times. The V gene is TRBV27, the J gene TRBJ2-3; no clear D gene. The germline CDR1 and CDR2 sequences are MNHEY and SMNVEV (reference sequence). Deletions cut 1 base from V and 5 bases from J, with 10 bases between. The CDR3 totals 14 residues. The CDR3 DNA reads as TGTGCCAGCAGTTTATACGAGGATGGAGATACGCAGTATTTT. Protein product: CASSLYEDGDTQYF.

This clonotype has just a few counts. The chain uses TRBV7-9 and TRBJ1-5; D remains ambiguous. Germline V gives CDR1 SEHNR, CDR2 FQNEAQ (reference sequence). The length of the CDR3 is 12 residues. The ends were cut back, 1 base at V and 9 bases at J, with 7 bases in the middle. The CDR3 protein is CASSLDEVPQHF. In nucleotides, the CDR3 is TGTGCCAGCAGCTTAGATGAGGTGCCCCAGCATTTT. Full variable domain (missing parts from reference TRBV7-9 and TRBJ1-5): DTGVSQNPRHKITKRGQNVTFRCDPISEHNRLYWYRQTLGQGPEFLTYFQNEAQLEKSRLLSDRFSAERPKGSFSTLEIQRTEQGDSAMYLCASSLDEVPQHFGDGTRLSIL.

This clonotype was seen only a few times. The chain carries TRBV30 and TRBJ1-2, with 7 nucleotides matching TRBD1. CDR1 and CDR2 (germline): GTSNPN, SVGIG (reference sequence). V trimming: 0 bases; J trimming: 1 base; junction bases outside the gene matches: 14. CDR3 length: 18 residues. In nucleotides, the CDR3 is TGTGCCTGGAGTGTACGGGAAGGGGGCGGCTGGGGTAACTATGGCTACACCTTC. The encoded protein is CAWSVREGGGWGNYGYTF.

This clonotype was counted many times. This rearrangement joins TRBV30 to TRBJ1-1; 8 bases line up with TRBD1. The CDR3 spans 13 residues. Germline assignment: CDR1 GTSNPN and CDR2 SVGIG (reference sequence). V was pared by 0 bases and J by 5 bases, with 2 bases of the junction left unmatched. The CDR3 nucleotides read TGTGCCTGGAGTGTACAGGGGGAGACTGAAGCTTTCTTT. Encoded protein: CAWSVQGETEAFF.

This clonotype was detected only a few times. A much larger clone sits a single nucleotide away, making a read error possible. The gene calls are TRBV7-2 and TRBJ2-5, with D possibly matching TRBD1 (5 bases). Per germline, CDR1 SGHTA and CDR2 FQGNSA. The CDR3 runs to 17 residues. The CDR3 nucleotides are TGTGCCAGCAGCTTTGGCCGTGGTAGCAGGGAACAAGAGGCCCAGTACTTC. This translates into CASSFGRGSREQEAQYF.

This clonotype has a count of ten or more. The chain joins TRBV28 to TRBJ1-2; D is unclear. Germline V CDR1 and CDR2: MDHEN, SYDVKM. The V gene lost 6 bases and the J gene lost 1 base, with 9 bases spanning the gap. This CDR3 has 13 amino acids. CDR3 nucleotides: TGTGCCAGCAGCTTAGAGGGTAACTATGGCTACACCTTC. This encodes CASSLEGNYGYTF.

This clonotype was seen repeatedly, ten times or more. J is TRBJ2-3 and V is TRBV11-2, with 10 bases fitting TRBD2. V gave up 8 bases and J gave up 0 bases; unmatched junction bases: 11. The CDR3 contains 17 residues. Germline assignment: CDR1 SGHAT and CDR2 FQNNGV. The CDR3 here is CASGGLAHYSSTDTQYF. CDR3 DNA: TGTGCCAGCGGGGGACTAGCGCACTACTCTAGCACAGATACGCAGTATTTT.

A remark on this clonotype: This clone may be a read error of a much larger clone one base away. V usage is TRBV24-1 and J usage is TRBJ2-3; possible D gene TRBD1, 5 bases. CDR1 is KGHDR, CDR2 SFDVKD, per germline. Between the trimmed V and J ends, which lost 7 bases and 0 bases, there was a span of 16 bases. This CDR3 is built from 16 residues. Here the CDR3 reads CATSSARAQSTDTQYF. CDR3 nucleotides: TGTGCCACCAGCAGCGCCAGGGCACAAAGCACAGATACGCAGTATTTT.

Worth noting for this clonotype: This likely came from a read error, as a far larger clone is one base away. The chain is built from TRBV4-2 and TRBJ2-5; D may be TRBD1 (5 bases). V was cut by 5 bases and J by 2 bases, with 15 bases left in between. This CDR3 comprises 15 residues. Germline lookup yields CDR1 LGHNA and CDR2 YNFKEQ. CDR3 sequence (DNA): TGTGCCAGCAGCGGTGGACAACCTCCTCAAGAGACCCAGTACTTC. It translates to CASSGGQPPQETQYF.

This clonotype was seen repeatedly, ten times or more. The chain employs TRBV12-3 or TRBV12-4 and TRBJ1-1; unclear D gene. V was clipped by 6 bases and J by 0 bases, with 11 bases between them. The CDR3 runs to 14 residues. CDR3 coding DNA: TGTGCCAGCAGAGCCCAAAATATGAACACTGAAGCTTTCTTT. Translating it yields CASRAQNMNTEAFF.